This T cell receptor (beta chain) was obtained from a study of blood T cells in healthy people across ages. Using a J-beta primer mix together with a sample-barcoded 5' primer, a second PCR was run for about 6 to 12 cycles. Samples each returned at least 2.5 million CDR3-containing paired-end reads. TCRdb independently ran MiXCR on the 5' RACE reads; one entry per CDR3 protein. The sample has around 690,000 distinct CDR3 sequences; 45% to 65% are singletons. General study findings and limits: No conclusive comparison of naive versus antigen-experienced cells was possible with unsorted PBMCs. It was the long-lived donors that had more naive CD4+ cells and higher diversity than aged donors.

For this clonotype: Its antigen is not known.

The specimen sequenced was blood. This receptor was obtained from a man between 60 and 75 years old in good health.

The CDR3 DNA is TGTGCCAGCAGTCAGACTCTAGCGAGGTCCGAGACCCAGTACTTC. It yields the protein CASSQTLARSETQYF. V is TRBV6-5 and J is TRBJ2-5; perhaps TRBD2 as D (6 bases). Germline values: CDR1 MNHEY, CDR2 SVGAGI. Trimming shortened V by 5 bases and J by 5 bases, and 18 bases separated the two germline ends. This CDR3 has 15 amino acids.